The rows below give T cell receptor beta chains drawn from one sample of a study of tumor-infiltrating lymphocytes in primary liver carcinoma. Each CDR3 protein is one row after TCRdb ran MiXCR on the multiplex PCR reads. The profile shows approximately 60,000 distinct CDR3 sequences, 60% to 85% of them singletons. Sequencing was carried out using liver tumor tissue from sampling region 2. The receptors originated from a man aged 35-49 years with primary liver carcinoma and hepatitis B virus infection. CDR3s include the opening cysteine and the closing phenylalanine or tryptophan. The D gene is left open where the match is weak. Size values are once, few and many counts, or a class for expanded clones, and some rows have none.

TRBV10-3	TRBD2	TRBJ2-7	many	CAISYGTSDSYEQYF	TGTGCCATCAGCTACGGGACTAGCGACTCCTACGAGCAGTACTTC
TRBV14	TRBD2	TRBJ2-1	NA	CASNQAPGTSAVNEQFF	TGTGCCAGCAACCAAGCCCCCGGGACTAGCGCTGTAAATGAGCAGTTCTTC
TRBV11-2	NA	TRBJ1-1	NA	CTSSPSKGLVNTEAFF	TGTACCAGCAGCCCATCCAAGGGGTTGGTGAACACGGAAGCTTTCTTT
TRBV4-1	NA	TRBJ2-7	NA	CANSYSLSEPLYEQYF	TGCGCCAACAGTTATTCGCTATCGGAGCCGCTCTACGAGCAGTACTTC
TRBV4-3	NA	TRBJ2-6	NA	CASSQDGSGRGANILTF	TGCGCCAGCAGCCAAGATGGGTCAGGGCGCGGGGCCAACATCCTGACTTTC
TRBV29-1	NA	TRBJ1-1	NA	CSVEGNLNTEAFF	TGCAGCGTTGAGGGAAACCTGAACACTGAAGCCTTCTTT
TRBV5-4	NA	TRBJ2-7	many	CASSLFGGPSYEQYF	TGTGCCAGCAGCTTGTTCGGTGGCCCCTCCTACGAGCAGTACTTC
TRBV12-3/TRBV12-4	NA	TRBJ2-1	NA	CASSRTTGNLYNEELF	TGTGCCAGCAGCCGCACCACTGGAAACCTTTACAATGAGGAGCTCTTC
TRBV6-2/TRBV6-3	NA	TRBJ1-1	NA	CASSYSGGRVEAFF	TGTGCCAGCAGTTACAGCGGGGGACGGGTCGAAGCTTTCTTT
TRBV20-1	NA	TRBJ1-1	NA	CSARDRGPRRTEAFF	TGCAGTGCTAGAGATCGGGGGCCCCGGAGGACTGAAGCTTTCTTT
TRBV5-6	TRBD2	TRBJ2-1	NA	CASSFGLAGVSSYNEQFF	TGTGCCAGCAGCTTTGGGCTAGCGGGAGTCAGCTCCTACAATGAGCAGTTCTTC
TRBV11-2	NA	TRBJ2-7	NA	CVSSLESGISGERYF	TGTGTCAGCAGCTTAGAGTCCGGGATCTCTGGTGAGCGGTACTTC
TRBV4-2	NA	TRBJ1-1	NA	CASSINQRGAEAFF	TGTGCCAGCAGCATAAACCAGAGAGGCGCTGAAGCTTTCTTT
TRBV27	NA	TRBJ2-2	NA	CASRGGGSGGELFF	TGTGCCAGCAGGGGGGGTGGAAGCGGCGGGGAGCTGTTTTTT
TRBV29-1	NA	TRBJ2-5	NA	CSVDLPMKTQHF	TGCAGCGTGGACCTTCCGATGAAGACCCAGCACTTC
TRBV12-3/TRBV12-4	NA	TRBJ2-7	NA	CASSSTLSATYEQYF	TGTGCCAGCAGTTCAACCCTTAGCGCTACCTACGAGCAGTACTTC
TRBV6-6	NA	TRBJ2-7	NA	CASSYGRGEREQYF	TGTGCCAGCAGTTACGGGAGAGGTGAAAGGGAGCAGTACTTC
TRBV12-3/TRBV12-4	NA	TRBJ1-5	NA	CVTSFGQGSNQPQHF	TGTGTCACCAGTTTTGGACAAGGAAGCAATCAGCCCCAGCATTTT
TRBV6-2/TRBV6-3	TRBD1	TRBJ1-5	NA	CASNQAGTASNQPQHF	TGTGCCAGCAACCAAGCCGGGACAGCTAGCAACCAGCCCCAGCATTTT
TRBV11-1	TRBD2	TRBJ2-4	NA	CASSFPGTSGSKNIQYF	TGTGCCAGCAGCTTTCCCGGGACTAGTGGGTCCAAAAACATTCAGTACTTC
TRBV6-5	NA	TRBJ2-7	NA	CASSSPGAGYEQYF	TGTGCCAGCAGTTCCCCGGGCGCGGGCTACGAGCAGTACTTC
TRBV14	TRBD1	TRBJ1-2	NA	CASSRDRAYGYTF	TGTGCCAGCAGCCGAGACAGGGCCTACGGCTACACCTTC
TRBV29-1	NA	TRBJ2-1	few	CSAHKTRGGDEQFF	TGCAGCGCCCATAAGACCAGAGGCGGCGATGAGCAGTTCTTC
TRBV29-1	TRBD1	TRBJ2-2	NA	CNVEITGAWELFF	TGCAACGTTGAGATAACAGGGGCCTGGGAGCTGTTTTTT
TRBV29-1	TRBD1	TRBJ2-7	few	CNVEGTGSYEQYF	TGCAACGTTGAAGGGACAGGTTCCTACGAGCAGTACTTC
TRBV6-6	NA	TRBJ1-5	many	CASSPRVSSSQPQHF	TGTGCCAGCAGCCCACGGGTCTCGTCAAGTCAGCCCCAGCATTTT
TRBV5-4	NA	TRBJ2-5	NA	CARSPAQVGETQYF	TGTGCCAGGAGCCCAGCACAGGTGGGGGAGACCCAGTACTTC
TRBV6-1	NA	TRBJ1-2	once	CASGEALLGYTF	TGTGCCAGTGGTGAAGCGCTCTTAGGCTACACCTTC
TRBV6-5	TRBD1	TRBJ2-7	once	CASSLTGTEVHEQYF	TGTGCGAGCAGTCTCACCGGGACAGAGGTTCACGAGCAGTACTTC
TRBV5-5	NA	TRBJ2-7	NA	CARSSTYEQYF	TGTGCCAGAAGCTCGACCTACGAGCAGTACTTC
TRBV11-1	NA	TRBJ2-7	NA	CASSFDGDEQYF	TGTGCCAGCAGCTTCGACGGTGACGAGCAGTACTTC
TRBV12-3/TRBV12-4	TRBD2	TRBJ2-1	many	CASAGLAGPRGFF	TGTGCCAGCGCCGGACTAGCGGGCCCCAGAGGGTTCTTC
TRBV7-9	NA	TRBJ2-7	NA	CTSSLDVSYEQYF	TGTACCAGCAGCTTAGACGTGTCCTACGAGCAGTACTTC
TRBV11-2	NA	TRBJ2-7	NA	CASSFGRLYVREQYF	TGTGCCAGCAGCTTCGGACGGCTTTACGTGCGCGAGCAGTACTTC
TRBV14	NA	TRBJ1-5	few	CASNRGYTDTQHF	TGTGCCAGCAACCGAGGATACACAGATACGCAGCATTTT
TRBV11-2	NA	TRBJ2-5	NA	CASSLTAGSSGETHYF	TGTGCCAGCAGCTTAACAGCAGGAAGCTCGGGGGAGACCCACTACTTC
TRBV6-1	NA	TRBJ1-1	NA	CASQAYRDTQAFF	TGTGCCAGCCAGGCCTACAGGGACACTCAAGCTTTCTTT
TRBV7-9	NA	TRBJ2-2	few	CASSLVLQGWTRELLF	TGTGCCAGCAGCTTAGTTCTTCAGGGTTGGACCCGGGAGCTGCTTTTT
TRBV20-1	NA	TRBJ2-7	NA	CSARPAGRGSGYEQYF	TGCAGTGCTAGACCTGCCGGGCGCGGGTCAGGGTACGAGCAATACTTC
TRBV5-4	NA	TRBJ2-1	NA	CASSLEGLDEQFF	TGTGCCAGCAGCTTGGAAGGATTGGATGAGCAGTTCTTC
TRBV6-6	TRBD1	TRBJ2-7	NA	CASSYSDRVAQYF	TGTGCCAGCAGTTATTCTGACAGGGTCGCGCAGTACTTC
TRBV6-6	NA	TRBJ1-2	few	CASSRGMGTQYGYAF	TGTGCCAGCAGTCGTGGAATGGGCACTCAGTATGGCTACGCCTTC
TRBV9	NA	TRBJ1-1	many	CASSRGDGTEAFF	TGTGCCAGCAGCCGGGGTGACGGAACTGAAGCTTTCTTT
TRBV5-1	TRBD1	TRBJ2-3	NA	CACSLGQGTDAQYF	TGCGCCTGCAGCTTGGGACAGGGTACAGATGCGCAGTATTTT
TRBV6-2/TRBV6-3	NA	TRBJ2-1	NA	CASSYPITGNEEFF	TGCGCCAGCAGTTACCCCATAACGGGAAATGAGGAGTTCTTC
TRBV28	NA	TRBJ1-5	NA	CASRSYGQSQHF	TGTGCCAGTCGAAGCTACGGCCAGTCCCAGCACTTT
TRBV12-3/TRBV12-4	TRBD2	TRBJ2-7	many	CASSLQGGSYEQYF	TGTGCCAGCAGTTTGCAGGGAGGGTCCTACGAGCAGTACTTC
TRBV12-3/TRBV12-4	TRBD1	TRBJ1-2	NA	CAISYFRTGKTDYGYAF	TGTGCCATCAGTTATTTCCGGACAGGGAAGACGGACTATGGCTACGCCTTC
TRBV19	NA	TRBJ1-6	NA	CASSIQQRDSPLHF	TGTGCCAGTAGTATCCAACAGAGGGATTCACCCCTCCACTTT
TRBV12-3/TRBV12-4	NA	TRBJ2-3	many	CASSNGGKTGSDTQYF	TGTGCCAGCAGTAACGGGGGGAAGACAGGGAGCGATACGCAGTATTTT
TRBV12-3/TRBV12-4	TRBD2	TRBJ2-2	few	CASSGRVAGYTGELCF	TGTGCCAGCAGTGGCCGCGTAGCGGGATATACCGGGGAGCTGTGTTTT
TRBV11-2	NA	TRBJ2-7	NA	CDSSPRQSYGQYF	TGTGACAGCAGCCCTCGACAGTCCTACGGGCAGTACTTC
TRBV7-9	NA	TRBJ2-3	many	CASSQITDTQYF	TGTGCCAGCAGCCAGATCACAGATACGCAGTATTTT
TRBV6-2/TRBV6-3	NA	TRBJ2-7	NA	CANSYHLGRAYEQYF	TGTGCCAACAGTTACCATCTAGGCAGGGCATATGAGCAGTACTTC